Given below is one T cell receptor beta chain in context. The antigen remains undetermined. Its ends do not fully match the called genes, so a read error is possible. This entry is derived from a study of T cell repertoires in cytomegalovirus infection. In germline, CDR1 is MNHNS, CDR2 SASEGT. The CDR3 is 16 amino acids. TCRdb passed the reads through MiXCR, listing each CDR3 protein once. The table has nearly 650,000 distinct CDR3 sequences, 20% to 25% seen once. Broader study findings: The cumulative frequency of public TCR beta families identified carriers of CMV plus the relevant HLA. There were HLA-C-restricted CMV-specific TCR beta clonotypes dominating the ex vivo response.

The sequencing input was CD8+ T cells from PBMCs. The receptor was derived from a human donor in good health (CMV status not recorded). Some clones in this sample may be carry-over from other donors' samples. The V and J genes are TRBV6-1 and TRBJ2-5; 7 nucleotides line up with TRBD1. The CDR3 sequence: CASSAGTVTFQETLYF. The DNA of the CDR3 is TGTGCCAGCAGTGCGGGGACAGTAACCTTCCAAGAGACCCTGTACTTC.